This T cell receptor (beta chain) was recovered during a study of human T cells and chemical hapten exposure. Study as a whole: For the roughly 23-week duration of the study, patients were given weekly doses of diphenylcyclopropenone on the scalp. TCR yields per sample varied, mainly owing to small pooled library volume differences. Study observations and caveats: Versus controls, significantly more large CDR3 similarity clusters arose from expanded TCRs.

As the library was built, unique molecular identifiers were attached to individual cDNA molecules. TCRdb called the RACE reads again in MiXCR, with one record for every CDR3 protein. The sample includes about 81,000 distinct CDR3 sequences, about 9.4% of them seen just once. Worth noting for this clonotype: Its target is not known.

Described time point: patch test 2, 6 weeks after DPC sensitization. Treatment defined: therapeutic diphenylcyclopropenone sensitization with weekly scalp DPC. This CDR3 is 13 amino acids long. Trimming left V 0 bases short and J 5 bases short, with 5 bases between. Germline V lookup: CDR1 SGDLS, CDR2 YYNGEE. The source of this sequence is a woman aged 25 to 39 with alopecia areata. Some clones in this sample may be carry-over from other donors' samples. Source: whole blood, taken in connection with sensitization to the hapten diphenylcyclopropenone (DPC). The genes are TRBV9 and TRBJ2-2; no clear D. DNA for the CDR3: TGTGCCAGCAGCGTAGACCCGACCGGGGAGCTGTTTTTT. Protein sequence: CASSVDPTGELFF.